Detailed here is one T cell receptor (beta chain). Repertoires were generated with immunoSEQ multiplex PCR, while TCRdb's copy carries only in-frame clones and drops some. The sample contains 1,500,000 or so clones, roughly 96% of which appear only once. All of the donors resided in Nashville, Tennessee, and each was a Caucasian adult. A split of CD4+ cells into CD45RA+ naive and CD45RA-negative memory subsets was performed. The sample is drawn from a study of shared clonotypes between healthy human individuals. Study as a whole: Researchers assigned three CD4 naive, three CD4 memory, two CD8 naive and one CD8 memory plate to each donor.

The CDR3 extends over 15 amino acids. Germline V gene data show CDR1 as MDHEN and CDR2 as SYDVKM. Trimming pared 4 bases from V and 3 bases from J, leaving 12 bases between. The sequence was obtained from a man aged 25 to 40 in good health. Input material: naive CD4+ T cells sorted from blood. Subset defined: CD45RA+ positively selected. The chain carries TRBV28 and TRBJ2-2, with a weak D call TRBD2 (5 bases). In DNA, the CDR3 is TGTGCCAGCAGTTCCCCCCCGCGGGACACCGGGGAGCTGTTTTTT. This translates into CASSSPPRDTGELFF.